These 6 T cell receptor beta chains came from one sample sequenced in a study of regulatory T cells in long-lasting Graves disease listed by TCRdb under 2021. What this sample's time point label stands for: persistent/refractory GD, antithyroid drugs over 5 years with positive TRAb. For both TCR sequencing and RNA sequencing, RNA was extracted from PBMCs using TRIzol. Libraries were built with multiplex PCR. Instrument on record: Illumina HiSeq 4000. CDR3 regions were amplified by Arm-PCR with iRepertoire HTBI primers to construct TCR beta libraries. TCRdb reran the public reads through fastp at Q25 and MiXCR, keeping productive beta chains. Each entry merges the rows of one CDR3 protein and shows their most common DNA and genes. The table for this sample lists hundreds of thousands of distinct CDR3 sequences; less than 25% of them were counted only once. Clones ranked in the top ten supply about 7.8% of the sample.

The sample in question was peripheral blood mononuclear cells (PBMCs), obtained when the disease was refractory, from a patient treated with antithyroid drugs. These receptors all stem from a female donor with Graves disease.

The chain combines TRBV7-9 with TRBJ2-2, with D uncertain. Germline-derived CDR1 and CDR2 are SEHNR and FQNEAQ (reference sequence). The CDR3 totals 16 residues. Trimming stripped 4 bases from V and 2 bases from J, with 14 bases between. The CDR3 is CASSYGGWGNTGELFF. The CDR3 DNA is TGTGCCAGCAGCTATGGCGGCTGGGGAAACACCGGGGAGCTGTTTTTT.

The sample holds a few counts of this clonotype. The rearrangement uses TRBV10-3 and TRBJ2-2; TRBD2 matches 7 bases. The CDR3 loop spans 13 amino acids. J was trimmed by 7 bases and V by 4 bases; bases with no gene match: 3. Germline V gene lookup returns CDR1 ENHRY and CDR2 SYGVKD. Here the CDR3 DNA reads TGTGCCATCAGTGTAACGGGGGGCGGGGAGCTGTTTTTT. Translated: CAISVTGGGELFF.

This clonotype was observed many times. The chain joins TRBV18 to TRBJ2-5; D not certain. The CDR3 sequence is 12 residues long. Germline V CDR1 and CDR2: KGHSH, LQKENI. The V end lost 3 bases, the J end lost 5 bases, and 7 bases lay between the germline ends. The CDR3 loop is CASSPHPETQYF. The CDR3 nucleotides are TGTGCCAGCTCACCCCACCCCGAGACCCAGTACTTC.

This clonotype appeared a few times. This chain uses TRBV27 with TRBJ2-5, with D possibly matching TRBD1 (6 bases). CDR3 length: 14 amino acids. Germline V lookup: CDR1 MNHEY, CDR2 SMNVEV (reference sequence). Deletions cut 6 bases from V and 5 bases from J, with 16 bases between. The chain's CDR3 is CASSIQGALETQYF. Written as DNA, the CDR3 is TGTGCCAGCAGCATACAGGGAGCCCTCGAGACCCAGTACTTC.

This clonotype was counted at least ten times. J is TRBJ1-5 and V is TRBV7-8, with D unclear. The CDR3 extends over 12 amino acids. Germline V CDR1 and CDR2: SGHVS, FQNEAQ. The V end lost 4 bases, the J end lost 8 bases, and 9 bases lay between the germline ends. The DNA for the CDR3 is TGTGCCAGCAGCTCACAATATGAGCCCCAGCATTTT. As protein: CASSSQYEPQHF.

The chain employs TRBV27 and TRBJ2-2; possible D gene TRBD1, 6 bases. V lost 5 bases and J 3 bases, leaving 13 bases between the germline ends. CDR1 is MNHEY, CDR2 SMNVEV, per germline (reference sequence). This CDR3 spans 15 amino acids. CDR3 loop: CASSMRDIHTGELFF. Written as DNA, the CDR3 is TGTGCCAGCAGTATGAGGGACATTCACACCGGGGAGCTGTTTTTT.